Below, 2 T cell receptor beta chains from the same sample are listed, as sequenced in a study of T cell repertoires and HLA-DP antigens. The table came from immunoSEQ multiplex PCR; TCRdb's copy has only in-frame clones and leaves some out. Of around 100,000 clones in the sample, roughly 92% were seen once. No antigen has been identified for these receptors. The sequenced sample consisted of CD4+ T cells from PBMCs. The receptors were gathered from a woman aged 18 to 35 in good health and CMV-seronegative.

The chain carries TRBV5-1 and TRBJ2-1; D is possibly TRBD1 (6 bases). Trimming removed 4 bases from V and 0 bases from J, with 11 bases in between. Germline V gene sequence: CDR1 SGHRS, CDR2 YFSETQ. This CDR3 contains 15 residues. The CDR3 bases are TGCGCCAGCAGCCCATCACAGGGCTCCTACAATGAGCAGTTCTTC. It encodes CASSPSQGSYNEQFF.

The chain employs TRBV9 and TRBJ1-1; D might be TRBD1 (5 bases). The CDR3 is made up of 13 amino acids. Germline values: CDR1 SGDLS, CDR2 YYNGEE. The V end was cut by 4 bases, the J end by 1 base, with 8 bases between. The chain's CDR3 is CASSLQGNTEAFF. In DNA, the CDR3 is TGTGCCAGCAGCCTCCAGGGGAACACTGAAGCTTTCTTT.